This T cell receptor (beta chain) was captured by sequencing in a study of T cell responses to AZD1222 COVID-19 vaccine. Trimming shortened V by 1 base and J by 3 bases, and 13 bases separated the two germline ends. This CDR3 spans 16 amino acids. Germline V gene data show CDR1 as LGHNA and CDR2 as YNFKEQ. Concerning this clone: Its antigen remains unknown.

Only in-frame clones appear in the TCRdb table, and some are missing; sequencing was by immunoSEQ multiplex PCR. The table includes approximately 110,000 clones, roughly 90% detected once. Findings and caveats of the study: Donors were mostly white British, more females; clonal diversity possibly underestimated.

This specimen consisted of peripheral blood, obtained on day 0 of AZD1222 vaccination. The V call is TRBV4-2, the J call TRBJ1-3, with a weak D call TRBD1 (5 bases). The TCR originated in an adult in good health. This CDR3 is CASSQGEGLSGNTIYF. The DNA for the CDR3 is TGTGCCAGCAGCCAAGGGGAGGGGTTGAGTGGAAACACCATATATTTT.